Below are 22 T cell receptor beta chains sequenced from a single sample in a study of beta chain features in type 1 diabetes. Reverse transcription of all isolated RNA meant that expressed TCRB transcripts were sequenced. Produced via immunoSEQ multiplex PCR; TCRdb's table is partial and in-frame only. The table shows around 240,000 clones, with 7.5% to 10% occurring only once. Material for sequencing was naive CD4+ T cells from blood. The origin of the receptors is a woman between 18 and 29 years old in good health.

This clone has just a few counts. The V gene is TRBV6-5, the J gene TRBJ2-1, with 12 bases matching TRBD2. V trimming: 5 bases; J trimming: 15 bases; junction bases outside the gene matches: 8. Germline CDR1 reads MNHEY; CDR2 reads SVGAGI. The CDR3 totals 13 residues. The CDR3 sequence: CASSQTSGGRRFF. The CDR3, as DNA: TGTGCCAGCAGTCAGACTAGCGGGGGTCGTCGGTTCTTC.

This clone was seen repeatedly, ten times or more. The junction departs from germline at one end; a sequencing error may be responsible. This chain links TRBV29-1 with TRBJ1-4; a weak D match, TRBD1 (5 bases). Germline V gene sequence: CDR1 SQVTM, CDR2 ANQGSEA. The CDR3 runs 11 residues. This CDR3 is CSVGSGGNRVF. The CDR3 DNA is TGCAGCGTTGGGTCCGGGGGTAATCGGGTTTTT. Variable domain in full (rest from reference TRBV29-1 and TRBJ1-4): SAVISQKPSRDICQRGTSLTIQCQVDSQVTMMFWYRQQPGQSLTLIATANQGSEATYESGFVIDKFPISRPNLTFSTLTVSNMSPEDSSIYLCSVGSGGNRVFGSGTQLSVL.

The V call is TRBV19, the J call TRBJ2-1; 13 nucleotides line up with TRBD2. The ends lost 6 bases at V and 4 bases at J; junction bases unmatched: 3. From germline, CDR1 is LNHDA and CDR2 SQIVND (reference sequence). The CDR3 length is 15 residues. The DNA of the CDR3 is TGTGCCAGTAGGGGACTAGCGGGGAATTACAATGAGCAGTTCTTC. Residues: CASRGLAGNYNEQFF. Full variable domain (rest looked up from reference TRBV19 and TRBJ2-1): DGGITQSPKYLFRKEGQNVTLSCEQNLNHDAMYWYRQDPGQGLRLIYYSQIVNDFQKGDIAEGYSVSREKKESFPLTVTSAQKNPTAFYLCASRGLAGNYNEQFFGPGTRLTVL.

In this sample, this clone turned up a few times. This chain connects TRBV12-5 to TRBJ2-5; D gene unclear. The CDR3 loop spans 15 amino acids. Trimming left V 2 bases short and J 2 bases short, with 12 bases between. The germline V gene has CDR1 LGHNT and CDR2 FRNRAP. CDR3 DNA: TGTGCTAGTGGTTTGCGCTTGGTGGAGCAAGAGACCCAGTACTTC. Residues: CASGLRLVEQETQYF.

The table lists this clone with a few counts. The chain employs TRBV21-1 and TRBJ2-5; TRBD1 was called by the table and not checked on the DNA. TRBV21-1 is termed a pseudogene. This CDR3 has 16 amino acids. The CDR3 is CASSSHTRDRSGTQYF. The CDR3 DNA is TGTGCCAGCAGCTCCCACACCCGGGACAGGAGTGGGACCCAGTACTTC.

This clone was picked up many times. The chain is built from TRBV7-3 and TRBJ2-3; D is undetermined. Trimming took off 3 bases at V and 0 bases at J, with 4 bases between the two ends. CDR3 length: 13 residues. Germline V gives CDR1 SGHTA, CDR2 FQGTGA. The CDR3 is CASSFSSTDTQYF. In nucleotides, the CDR3 is TGTGCCAGCAGCTTTTCTAGCACAGATACGCAGTATTTT.

The rearrangement links TRBV7-3 to TRBJ2-7; 7 nucleotides line up with TRBD2. This CDR3 comprises 15 residues. J gave up 3 bases and V 5 bases, and 10 bases lay outside the gene matches. Germline-derived CDR1 and CDR2 are SGHTA and FQGTGA. CDR3 protein: CASSRRGGIGYEQYF. In nucleotides, the CDR3 is TGTGCCAGCAGCCGAAGGGGAGGGATCGGCTACGAGCAGTACTTC.

The gene calls are TRBV2 and TRBJ2-2; no definite D call. This CDR3 is built from 15 residues. V gave up 8 bases and J gave up 5 bases, with 18 bases separating them. Germline V CDR1 and CDR2: SNHLY, FYNNEI. The CDR3 is CASEAEPAATGELFF. The CDR3 DNA reads as TGTGCCAGCGAGGCGGAGCCCGCCGCTACCGGGGAGCTGTTTTTT.

The chain recombines TRBV6-1 with TRBJ1-1; D gene unclear. V shed 8 bases and J shed 7 bases, with 17 bases lying between them. CDR3 length equals 13 residues. CDR1 MNHNS and CDR2 SASEGT come from the germline V gene. The CDR3 bases are TGTGCCAGCGTCACTCCGGGGAATGTTGAAGCTTTCTTT. The encoded protein is CASVTPGNVEAFF.

This clone was detected ten times or more. V usage is TRBV28 and J usage is TRBJ2-1; TRBD2 matches 12 bases. This CDR3 is 15 amino acids long. Unmatched junction bases numbered 5, after V lost 4 bases and J lost 7 bases. Per the germline V gene, CDR1 is MDHEN and CDR2 is SYDVKM. The CDR3: CASSSLAGGRNEQFF. The DNA for the CDR3 is TGTGCCAGCAGTTCCCTAGCGGGAGGGCGGAATGAGCAGTTCTTC.

This clone showed up just a few times. The genes are TRBV5-1 and TRBJ2-1, with 9 bases identical to TRBD1. CDR3 size: 17 residues. Germline assignment: CDR1 SGHRS and CDR2 YFSETQ. With V trimmed by 4 bases and J by 8 bases, 16 bases remained unmatched. The CDR3 loop is CASSPNPGGQGRHEQFF. In DNA, the CDR3 is TGCGCCAGCAGCCCAAACCCCGGGGGACAGGGAAGGCATGAGCAGTTCTTC.

This clone was counted only a few times. The chain joins TRBV2 to TRBJ2-1; 7 bases match TRBD1. CDR3 size: 16 residues. CDR1 and CDR2 (germline): SNHLY, FYNNEI. V was clipped by 5 bases and J by 5 bases; unmatched bases: 12. The chain's CDR3 is CASSPPGTARDNEQFF. DNA of the CDR3: TGTGCCAGCAGTCCCCCCGGGACAGCCCGCGACAATGAGCAGTTCTTC.

In its sample, this clone was seen a few times. The CDR3 DNA is TGTGCCAGCAGACCTTGGACTAGCGGGAATAGACCGAATGAGCAGTTCTTC. Amino acids: CASRPWTSGNRPNEQFF. The genes are TRBV11-2 and TRBJ2-1, with TRBD2 identical over 12 bases. Germline trimming cut 6 bases from V and 7 bases from J; bases unmatched to any gene: 13. Germline CDR1 is SGHAT and CDR2 is FQNNGV. The CDR3 has 17 amino acids.

This clone was seen repeatedly, ten times or more. The chain is built from TRBV5-4 and TRBJ2-5; 9 bases map to TRBD1. The V gene's germline CDR1 is SGHNT and CDR2 YYREEE (reference sequence). CDR3 length: 15 amino acids. Trimming removed 0 bases from V and 6 bases from J; junction bases left unmatched: 6. CDR3 nucleotides: TGTGCCAGCAGCTTGGGGACAGGGGTTGGTAAGACCCAGTACTTC. This sequence encodes CASSLGTGVGKTQYF.

In its sample, this clone was seen a few times. J is TRBJ1-5 and V is TRBV7-3; D gene unclear. V was cut by 4 bases and J by 4 bases, with 8 bases left in between. CDR1 and CDR2 (germline): SGHTA, FQGTGA. The CDR3 totals 13 residues. CDR3 coding DNA: TGTGCCAGCAGCTCAGATTCTAATCAGCCCCAGCATTTT. It yields the protein CASSSDSNQPQHF.

The chain is built from TRBV7-2 and TRBJ2-5; 8 nucleotides align to TRBD2. With the DNA end fitting TRBJ2-7 better, the J assignment may be wrong. The CDR3 consists of 15 residues. The V gene's germline CDR1 is SGHTA and CDR2 FQGNSA. CDR3 protein: CASSLELAGKYEQYF. CDR3 in DNA: TGTGCCAGCAGCTTAGAGTTAGCGGGGAAGTACGAGCAGTACTTC.

The chain joins TRBV7-3 to TRBJ2-1; D ambiguous. V was pared by 2 bases and J by 5 bases, with 7 bases between. The CDR3 totals 13 residues. Germline V gene data show CDR1 as SGHTA and CDR2 as FQGTGA. Here the CDR3 DNA reads TGTGCCAGCAGCTTAGGTAGAAACAATGAGCAGTTCTTC. It yields the protein CASSLGRNNEQFF.

V is TRBV6-1 and J is TRBJ1-1; D uncertain. Germline loops: CDR1 MNHNS, CDR2 SASEGT. Trimming removed 1 base at V and 0 bases at J, with 6 bases between. This CDR3 region has 14 residues. The CDR3 bases are TGTGCCAGCAGTGAAGTACAGATGAACACTGAAGCTTTCTTT. It encodes CASSEVQMNTEAFF.

This clone occurred a few times. The chain uses TRBV7-2 and TRBJ2-2, with D tentatively TRBD2 (6 bases). Trimming took 1 base from V and 6 from J, leaving 12 bases between them. The germline V gene encodes CDR1 SGHTA and CDR2 FQGNSA. This CDR3 contains 15 residues. The DNA of the CDR3 is TGTGCCAGCAGCTTAGAGGCTAGCGTTCCCGGGGAGCTGTTTTTT. Protein: CASSLEASVPGELFF.

J is TRBJ2-3 and V is TRBV19, with D possibly TRBD2 on 5 matching bases. V lost 5 bases, J lost 0 bases, and 12 bases lay in between. Germline CDR1 is LNHDA and CDR2 is SQIVND (reference sequence). The CDR3 is 15 residues long. The CDR3 nucleotides read TGTGCCAGTAGTGGACTGGAAGGAAGCACAGATACGCAGTATTTT. It codes for CASSGLEGSTDTQYF.

The chain has TRBV18 and TRBJ1-5; no firm D call. This CDR3 has 18 residues. Germline values: CDR1 KGHSH, CDR2 LQKENI. Trimming shortened V by 1 base and J by 0 bases, and 16 bases separated the two germline ends. Here the CDR3 reads CASSPLSRTESSNQPQHF. The DNA of the CDR3 is TGTGCCAGCTCACCACTCTCCCGAACTGAGAGTAGCAATCAGCCCCAGCATTTT.

This chain connects TRBV4-1 to TRBJ1-4, with 12 bases lining up with TRBD1. This CDR3 is built from 19 residues. Losses at the gene ends were 4 bases for V and 3 bases for J; bases not matched to a gene: 12. The germline gives CDR1 MGHRA, CDR2 YSYEKL. CDR3 protein: CASSRALGTGGDPNEKLFF. CDR3 bases: TGCGCCAGCAGCCGGGCGCTAGGGACAGGGGGCGATCCTAATGAAAAACTGTTTTTT.